This entry features one TCR beta chain sequence. With 6 bases clipped from V and 6 bases from J, the junction kept 7 bases outside the gene matches. The CDR3 has 14 residues. Germline lookup yields CDR1 SNHLY and CDR2 FYNNEI. This entry is derived from a study of blood T cell repertoires in COVID-19. Here immunoSEQ multiplex PCR was the method, and the copy in TCRdb shows in-frame clones only, minus some. This table has hundreds of thousands of clones, 86% appearing once. The receptor was isolated from a woman aged 25 to 39 with active or convalescent COVID-19. This sequence joins TRBV2 and TRBJ2-2, with 7 bases fitting TRBD2. Sequencing input: peripheral blood. CDR3 loop: CASRLETSPGELFF. CDR3 nucleotides: TGTGCCAGCAGATTAGAGACTAGCCCCGGGGAGCTGTTTTTT. Based on the CDR3 plus reference TRBV2 and TRBJ2-2, the full variable domain is EPEVTQTPSHQVTQMGQEVILRCVPISNHLYFYWYRQILGQKVEFLVSFYNNEISEKSEIFDDQFSVERPDGSNFTLKIRSTKLEDSAMYFCASRLETSPGELFFGEGSRLTVL.